The clone carrying this TCR beta chain was counted a single time. Germline CDR1 is SGHVS and CDR2 is FQNEAQ. The CDR3 totals 15 residues. V dropped 2 bases and J dropped 8; count of bases not matched to a gene: 7. This sample was included in a study of blood T cell repertoires in COVID-19. Turning to the study itself: Both acute and convalescent COVID-19 samples were obtained from the United States, Italy and Spain. In each case, the material was cDNA or gDNA derived from T cells, B-cell-depleted T cells, or PBMCs.

In the source study's methods: Amplification from reference gene primers served as the basis for estimated nucleated cell counts. TCRdb's table, derived via immunoSEQ multiplex PCR, lists solely in-frame clones and lacks some. Clone size and the V and J calls come from that table; the DNA yielded D and trimming. Among about 250,000 clones listed, about 89% were seen once. This TCR came from a woman aged 60-75 years who had recovered from COVID-19. Sequencing used peripheral blood. The chain couples TRBV7-8 to TRBJ2-1; 9 positions agree with TRBD2. Here the CDR3 reads CASSLLLAGRYEQFF. The CDR3 DNA reads TGTGCCAGCAGCTTACTACTAGCGGGTCGGTATGAGCAGTTCTTC.